This paragraph reports one T cell receptor beta chain. The CDR3 totals 14 residues. Germline V CDR1 and CDR2: SGHNT, YENEEA. Trimming pared 10 bases from V and 1 base from J, leaving 13 bases between. This sample stems from a study of early T cells in non-severe SARS-CoV-2 infection. TCRdb independently ran MiXCR on the 5' RACE reads; one entry per CDR3 protein. The sample carries tens of thousands of distinct CDR3 sequences, over 9.5% recorded once. This receptor was obtained from an adult who was a healthcare worker with PCR-confirmed SARS-CoV-2 infection or an uninfected control (not recorded which). This rearrangement joins TRBV11-3 to TRBJ2-2; no definite D call. Sequences were obtained from whole blood. As DNA, the CDR3 is TGTGCCATCACGCCTACAGAGAACACCGGGGAGCTGTTTTTT. Its translation: CAITPTENTGELFF.